This passage covers 14 T cell receptor beta chains from one sample sequenced in a study of siplizumab effects on memory and regulatory T cells. Their antigens remain unidentified. TCRdb keeps only in-frame clones here, not all; method: immunoSEQ multiplex PCR. Of more than 13,000 clones detected, around 41% appear once; the ten largest clones hold roughly 7.8%. Cells of the mixed lymphocyte reaction were cocultured at 37 degrees C for about six days. Source material: CFSE-low (dividing) CD4+ T cells sorted from an allogeneic mixed lymphocyte reaction. These receptors were taken from a human donor in good health; the cells came from an allogeneic mixed lymphocyte reaction. Some clones in this sample may be carry-over from other donors' samples.

The chain employs TRBV5-1 and TRBJ2-5, with D uncertain. The CDR3 extends over 13 amino acids. Germline values: CDR1 SGHRS, CDR2 YFSETQ. V lost 2 bases and J lost 1, with 6 bases in between. In nucleotides, the CDR3 is TGCGCCAGCAGCTTCGTGGCCCAAGAGACCCAGTACTTC. Protein: CASSFVAQETQYF.

This chain connects TRBV29-1 to TRBJ1-2; a weak D match, TRBD1 (5 bases). The ends were cut back, 3 bases at V and 6 bases at J, with 11 bases in the middle. This CDR3 region has 12 residues. CDR1 is SQVTM and CDR2 is ANQGSEA in the germline V gene. The CDR3 DNA reads as TGCAGCGTTGACGAGGTAGGGGATGGCTACACCTTC. It yields the protein CSVDEVGDGYTF.

The V call is TRBV18, the J call TRBJ2-6; D unresolved. Trimming shortened V by 6 bases and J by 0 bases, and 9 bases separated the two germline ends. The CDR3 extends over 15 amino acids. Germline CDR1 is KGHSH and CDR2 is LQKENI. The CDR3 spells CASSAPVSGANVLTF. The DNA for the CDR3 is TGTGCCAGCTCGGCGCCCGTCTCTGGGGCCAACGTCCTGACTTTC.

J is TRBJ2-3 and V is TRBV9; 7 bases line up with TRBD2. The CDR3 covers 17 residues. Germline lookup yields CDR1 SGDLS and CDR2 YYNGEE. V trimming: 0 bases; J trimming: 4 bases; junction bases outside the gene matches: 11. For the CDR3, the DNA is TGTGCCAGCAGCGTAGTTTCCGGGGGGTTCGTGGCAGATACGCAGTATTTT. It specifies CASSVVSGGFVADTQYF.

This clone came up a few times. V and J are TRBV6-1 and TRBJ1-5; a weak D match, TRBD1 (5 bases). Germline V gene data show CDR1 as MNHNS and CDR2 as SASEGT. The CDR3 has 15 amino acids. Trimming took 3 bases from V and 1 from J, leaving 10 bases between them. The DNA of the CDR3 is TGTGCCAGCAGTGATCGGGGGGTAAGCAATCAGCCCCAGCATTTT. Protein product: CASSDRGVSNQPQHF.

This clone was seen a single time. CDR3 DNA sequence: TGTGCCAGCGGAGGACCAGGAACAGGGGATACGCAGTATTTT. Residues: CASGGPGTGDTQYF. The V call is TRBV28, the J call TRBJ2-3; D perhaps matches TRBD1 (6 bases). Germline-derived CDR1 and CDR2 are MDHEN and SYDVKM. This CDR3 spans 14 amino acids. Trimming left V 8 bases short and J 6 bases short, with 18 bases between.

Only a few counts were recorded for this clone. The gene calls are TRBV14 and TRBJ1-1; D gene uncertain. Germline V gene lookup returns CDR1 SGHDN and CDR2 FVKESK. This CDR3 has 16 residues. The V gene lost 1 base and the J gene lost 5 bases, with 17 bases spanning the gap. CDR3 residues: CASSQALVGAGTEAFF. The CDR3 coding sequence is TGTGCCAGCAGCCAAGCTTTAGTGGGCGCGGGGACTGAAGCTTTCTTT. The full variable domain, with the rest looked up from reference TRBV14 and TRBJ1-1, is EAGVTQFPSHSVIEKGQTVTLRCDPISGHDNLYWYRRVMGKEIKFLLHFVKESKQDESGMPNNRFLAERTGGTYSTLKVQPAELEDSGVYFCASSQALVGAGTEAFFGQGTRLTVV.

The gene calls are TRBV10-3 and TRBJ2-1; D unresolved. V was shortened by 0 bases and J by 6 bases, with 6 bases between the two germline ends. This CDR3 comprises 13 residues. Germline V gives CDR1 ENHRY, CDR2 SYGVKD. CDR3 region: CAISESVRNEQFF. CDR3 in DNA: TGTGCCATCAGTGAGTCGGTCCGCAATGAGCAGTTCTTC.

The V call is TRBV6-5, the J call TRBJ1-1; TRBD1 might be the D (5 bases). This CDR3 is built from 12 residues. Trimming shortened V by 7 bases and J by 8 bases, and 14 bases separated the two germline ends. From germline, CDR1 is MNHEY and CDR2 SVGAGI. The CDR3 loop reads CASTNRGGEAFF. The CDR3 bases are TGTGCCAGCACCAATCGCGGGGGGGAAGCTTTCTTT.

This clone appeared once. The gene calls are TRBV7-9 and TRBJ2-1, with 10 positions matching TRBD2. This CDR3 is 16 amino acids long. After removal of 5 bases from V and 3 bases from J, the junction contained 7 bases not matched to a gene. The germline V gene encodes CDR1 SEHNR and CDR2 FQNEAQ (reference sequence). This chain's CDR3 is CASSPRTSGYYNEQFF. DNA for the CDR3: TGTGCCAGCAGCCCACGGACTAGCGGTTACTACAATGAGCAGTTCTTC. Combining the CDR3 with reference TRBV7-9 and TRBJ2-1 gives the whole variable domain DTGVSQNPRHKITKRGQNVTFRCDPISEHNRLYWYRQTLGQGPEFLTYFQNEAQLEKSRLLSDRFSAERPKGSFSTLEIQRTEQGDSAMYLCASSPRTSGYYNEQFFGPGTRLTVL.

The chain recombines TRBV11-2 with TRBJ2-5; TRBD2 matches at 7 bases. The end of the DNA aligns better with TRBJ2-7, so the J call may be wrong. Germline V gene sequence: CDR1 SGHAT, CDR2 FQNNGV. The length of the CDR3 is 14 residues. This CDR3 reads CASSFGLAANEQYF. The CDR3 region has the DNA TGTGCCAGCAGCTTTGGCCTAGCGGCGAACGAGCAGTACTTC.

This clone has only a few counts. The chain employs TRBV10-2 and TRBJ1-5, with D hard to call. V lost 2 bases to trimming and J lost 3 bases, with 14 bases between them. CDR1 and CDR2 (germline): WSHSY, SAAADI. CDR3 length: 16 residues. This CDR3 reads CASSEGSGSTNQPQHF. In DNA, the CDR3 is TGCGCCAGCAGTGAGGGATCGGGAAGTACCAATCAGCCCCAGCATTTT.

This rearrangement joins TRBV19 to TRBJ2-2; D unclear. Germline V gene sequence: CDR1 LNHDA, CDR2 SQIVND (reference sequence). The CDR3 has 17 amino acids. With 0 bases removed from V and 0 bases from J, the gap between germline ends came to 11 bases. The CDR3 protein is CASSIDEIGANTGELFF. For the CDR3, the DNA is TGTGCCAGTAGTATAGATGAAATAGGTGCGAACACCGGGGAGCTGTTTTTT.

The rearrangement joins TRBV18 to TRBJ2-6; 10 bases align to TRBD1. J gave up 1 base and V 4 bases, and 13 bases lay outside the gene matches. The germline CDR1 and CDR2 sequences are KGHSH and LQKENI. CDR3 length: 20 amino acids. The CDR3 loop is CASSRRESTGGVSGANVLTF. CDR3 sequence (DNA): TGTGCCAGCTCACGCAGGGAATCGACAGGGGGCGTATCTGGGGCCAACGTCCTGACTTTC.